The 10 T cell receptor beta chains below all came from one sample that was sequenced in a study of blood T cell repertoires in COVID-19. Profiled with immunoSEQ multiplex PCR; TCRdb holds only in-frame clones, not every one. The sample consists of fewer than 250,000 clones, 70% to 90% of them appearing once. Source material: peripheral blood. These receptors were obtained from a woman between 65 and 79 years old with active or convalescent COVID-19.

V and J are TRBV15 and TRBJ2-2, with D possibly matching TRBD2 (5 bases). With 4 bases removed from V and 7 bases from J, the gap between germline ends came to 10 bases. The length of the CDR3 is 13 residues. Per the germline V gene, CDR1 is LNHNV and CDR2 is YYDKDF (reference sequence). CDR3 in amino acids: CATSIDYFGELFF. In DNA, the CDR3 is TGTGCCACCAGCATAGACTATTTCGGGGAGCTGTTTTTT.

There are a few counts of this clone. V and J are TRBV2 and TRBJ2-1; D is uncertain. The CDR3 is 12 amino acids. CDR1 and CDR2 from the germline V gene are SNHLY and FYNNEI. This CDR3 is CAGGFSRSEQFF. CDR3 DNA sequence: TGTGCAGGTGGTTTTTCAAGGAGTGAGCAGTTCTTC.

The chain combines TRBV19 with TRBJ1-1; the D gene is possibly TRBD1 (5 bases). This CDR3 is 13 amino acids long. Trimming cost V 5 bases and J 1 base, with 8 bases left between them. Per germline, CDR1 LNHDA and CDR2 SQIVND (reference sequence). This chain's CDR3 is CASSLTANTEAFF. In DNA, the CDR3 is TGTGCCAGTAGTCTGACAGCGAACACTGAAGCTTTCTTT.

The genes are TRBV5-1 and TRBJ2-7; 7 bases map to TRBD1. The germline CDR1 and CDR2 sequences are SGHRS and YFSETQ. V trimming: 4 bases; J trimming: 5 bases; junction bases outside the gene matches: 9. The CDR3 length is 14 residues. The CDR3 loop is CASSLIVTGDEQYF. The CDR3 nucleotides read TGCGCCAGCAGCCTAATAGTAACAGGGGACGAGCAGTACTTC.

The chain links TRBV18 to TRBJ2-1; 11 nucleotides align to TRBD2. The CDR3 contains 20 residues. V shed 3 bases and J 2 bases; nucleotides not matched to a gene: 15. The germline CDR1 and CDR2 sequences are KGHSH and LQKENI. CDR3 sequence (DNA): TGTGCCAGCTCACCTCAGGGGACTAGCGGACCAAGACGGGCCTACAATGAGCAGTTCTTC. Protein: CASSPQGTSGPRRAYNEQFF.

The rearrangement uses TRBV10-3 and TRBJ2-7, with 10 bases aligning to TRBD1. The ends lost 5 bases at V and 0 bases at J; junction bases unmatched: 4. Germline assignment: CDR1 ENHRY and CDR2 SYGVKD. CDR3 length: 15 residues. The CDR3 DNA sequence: TGTGCCATCAGTACCGGGACAGGGGCCTCCTACGAGCAGTACTTC. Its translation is CAISTGTGASYEQYF.

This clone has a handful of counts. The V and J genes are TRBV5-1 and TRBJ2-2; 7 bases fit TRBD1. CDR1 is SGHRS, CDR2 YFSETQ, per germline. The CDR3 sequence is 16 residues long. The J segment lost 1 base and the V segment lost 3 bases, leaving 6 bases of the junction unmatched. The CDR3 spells CASSSYQGVNTGELFF. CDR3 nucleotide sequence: TGCGCCAGCAGCTCCTACCAGGGGGTGAACACCGGGGAGCTGTTTTTT.

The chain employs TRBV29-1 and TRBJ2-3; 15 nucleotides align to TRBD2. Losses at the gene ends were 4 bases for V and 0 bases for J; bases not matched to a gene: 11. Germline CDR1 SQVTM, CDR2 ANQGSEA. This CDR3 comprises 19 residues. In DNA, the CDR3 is TGCAGCGTTGGAGGGACCCGGGGACTAGCGGGGGGAAGCACAGATACGCAGTATTTT. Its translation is CSVGGTRGLAGGSTDTQYF.

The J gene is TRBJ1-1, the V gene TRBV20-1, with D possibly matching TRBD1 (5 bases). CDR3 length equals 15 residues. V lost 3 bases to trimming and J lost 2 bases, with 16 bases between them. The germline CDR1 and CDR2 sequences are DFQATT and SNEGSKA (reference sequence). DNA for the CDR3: TGCAGTGCTAGTGGGGCAGGAATTGGAAACACTGAAGCTTTCTTT. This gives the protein CSASGAGIGNTEAFF.

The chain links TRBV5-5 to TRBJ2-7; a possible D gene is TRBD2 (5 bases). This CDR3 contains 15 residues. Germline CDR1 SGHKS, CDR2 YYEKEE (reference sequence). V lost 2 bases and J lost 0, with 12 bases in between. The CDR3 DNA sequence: TGTGCCAGCAGCTTTAGTTGGAGGAACTCCTACGAGCAGTACTTC. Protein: CASSFSWRNSYEQYF.